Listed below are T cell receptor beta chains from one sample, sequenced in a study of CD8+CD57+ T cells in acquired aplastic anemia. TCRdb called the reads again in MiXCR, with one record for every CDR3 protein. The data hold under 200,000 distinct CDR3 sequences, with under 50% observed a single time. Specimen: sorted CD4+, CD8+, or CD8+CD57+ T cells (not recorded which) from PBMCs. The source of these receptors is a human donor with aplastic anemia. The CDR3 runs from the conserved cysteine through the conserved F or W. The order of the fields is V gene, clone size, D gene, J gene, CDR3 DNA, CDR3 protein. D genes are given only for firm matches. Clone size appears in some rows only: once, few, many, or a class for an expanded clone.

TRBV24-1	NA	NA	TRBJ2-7	TGTGCCACCAGTGCGGGGGGGACAGGAATCCACGAGCAGTACTTC	CATSAGGTGIHEQYF
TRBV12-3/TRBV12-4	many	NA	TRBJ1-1	TGTGCCAGCAGTTACCACAGGGAAAAGAACACTGAAGCTTTCTTT	CASSYHREKNTEAFF
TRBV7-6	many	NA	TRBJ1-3	TGTGCCAGCAGCCCGCTCGGAGGGGCGAAAGGAAACACCATATATTTT	CASSPLGGAKGNTIYF
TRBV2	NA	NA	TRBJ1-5	TGTGCCAGCAGGACAGGTAGCAATCAGCCCCAGCATTTT	CASRTGSNQPQHF
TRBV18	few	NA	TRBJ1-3	TGTGCCAGCTCACGGTGGGACTCCGGCTCTGGAAACACCATATATTTT	CASSRWDSGSGNTIYF
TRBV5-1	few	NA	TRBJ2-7	TGCGCCAGCAGCTTTGGGGTCGGCCTTGGGGAGCAGTACTTC	CASSFGVGLGEQYF
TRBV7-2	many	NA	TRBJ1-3	TGTGCCAGCAGCTTAGGGGTCCCCGGAGGTATAGGGGGAAACACCATATATTTT	CASSLGVPGGIGGNTIYF
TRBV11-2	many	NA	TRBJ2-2	TGTGCCAGCAGCTTAGGAGGGGGGAACACCGGGGAGCTGTTTTTT	CASSLGGGNTGELFF
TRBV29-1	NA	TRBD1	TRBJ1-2	TGCAGCGTTGAGGGCCAGGGGGGTGGCTACACCTTC	CSVEGQGGGYTF
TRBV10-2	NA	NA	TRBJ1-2	TGCGCCACTCTGGACAACTATGGCTACACCTTC	CATLDNYGYTF
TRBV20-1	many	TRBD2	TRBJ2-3	TGCAGTGCCTTAGCGGGGGGGCCTTCAGATACGCAGTATTTT	CSALAGGPSDTQYF
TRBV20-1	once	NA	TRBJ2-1	TGCAGTGCTAACTTCGGGAGCTCCTACAATGAGCAGTTCTTC	CSANFGSSYNEQFF
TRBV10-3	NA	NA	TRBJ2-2	TGTGCCATCAGTGATATGTCGCAAGCCGGGGAGCTGTTTTTT	CAISDMSQAGELFF
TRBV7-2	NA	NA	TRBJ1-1	TGTGCCAGCAGCCCAGGGCCTAGCAACGAAGCTTTCTTT	CASSPGPSNEAFF
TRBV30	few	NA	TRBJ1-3	TGTGCCTGGAGCCTGGGGGCCTTTGAAAACACCATATATTTT	CAWSLGAFENTIYF
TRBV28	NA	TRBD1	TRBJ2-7	TGTGCCAGCAGTTTTGCCCCGCCCGGGACAGCTCTTCCCTACGAGCAGTACTTC	CASSFAPPGTALPYEQYF
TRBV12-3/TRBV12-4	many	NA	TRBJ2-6	TGTGCCAGCGGAAGCTTTGGCGGACCCTCTGGGGCCAACGTCCTGACTTTC	CASGSFGGPSGANVLTF
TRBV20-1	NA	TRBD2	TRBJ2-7	TGCAGTGCGGGGCTTCTAGCGGGAGGGCGTGAGCAGTACTTC	CSAGLLAGGREQYF
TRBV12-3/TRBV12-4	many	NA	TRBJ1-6	TGTGCCAGCACTCCGGGGGGCAGGGCAAGGTCACCCCTCCACTTT	CASTPGGRARSPLHF
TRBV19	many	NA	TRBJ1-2	TGTGCCAGTAGTATATCGGGGAACTATGGCTACACCTTC	CASSISGNYGYTF
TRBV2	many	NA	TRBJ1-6	TGTGCCAGCAGTCTTTCCAATTCACCCCTCCACTTT	CASSLSNSPLHF
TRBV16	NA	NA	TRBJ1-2	TGTGCCAGCAGCCGGACCGCTTTGGATGGCTACACCTTC	CASSRTALDGYTF
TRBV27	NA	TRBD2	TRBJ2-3	TGTGCCAGCAACGAGCGGGAGGCAGATACGCAGTATTTT	CASNEREADTQYF
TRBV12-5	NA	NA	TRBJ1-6	TGTGCTAGTGGCCCGAGACAGGTCGGTTCACCCCTCCACTTT	CASGPRQVGSPLHF
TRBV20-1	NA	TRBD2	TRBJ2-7	TGCAGTGCTAGAGATTTGGCGGGGGGGTACGAGCAGTACTTC	CSARDLAGGYEQYF
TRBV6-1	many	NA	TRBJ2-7	TGTGCCAGCAGTCCGCCGGGACGCGAGTCCTACGAGCAGTACTTC	CASSPPGRESYEQYF
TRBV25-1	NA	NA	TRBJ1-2	TGTGCCAGCAGTGAATACCAATCTGGCTACACCTTC	CASSEYQSGYTF
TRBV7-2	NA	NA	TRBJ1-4	TGTGCCAGCACCTCGGACAGTAATGAAAAACTGTTTTTT	CASTSDSNEKLFF
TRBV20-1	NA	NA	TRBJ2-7	TGCAGTGCTATACAGCGTTCCTACGAGCAGTACTTC	CSAIQRSYEQYF
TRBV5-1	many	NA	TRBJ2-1	TGCGCCAGCAGCTTGAGGGGAGAAGGGGCCAATGAGCAGTTCTTC	CASSLRGEGANEQFF
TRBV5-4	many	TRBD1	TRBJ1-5	TGTGCCAGCAGCTTCTGGGTGGGACAGGGGGATGTGCAGCCCCAGCATTTT	CASSFWVGQGDVQPQHF
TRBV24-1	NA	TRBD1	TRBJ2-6	TGTGCCACCAGTGATGGGACAGGTCTTTCTGGGGCCAACGTCCTGACTTTC	CATSDGTGLSGANVLTF
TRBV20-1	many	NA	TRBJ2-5	TGCAGTGCCCTAGGCAGGGGGAGGGCCCAAGAGACCCAGTACTTC	CSALGRGRAQETQYF
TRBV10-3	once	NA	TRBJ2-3	TGTGCCATCAGTGATCCCTTGGTTGGAGGAACAGATACGCAGTATTTT	CAISDPLVGGTDTQYF
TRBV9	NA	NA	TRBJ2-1	TGTGCCAGCAGCTTTTCGATTCTCACCGTAAGTGAGCAGTTCTTC	CASSFSILTVSEQFF
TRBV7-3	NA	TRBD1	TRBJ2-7	TGTGCCAGCAGCTTAATCTCGACAGGGGGGGATCAGTACTTC	CASSLISTGGDQYF
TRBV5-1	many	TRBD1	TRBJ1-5	TGCGCCAGCAGCTCAGGACAGGGGTTCCAGCCCCAGCATTTT	CASSSGQGFQPQHF
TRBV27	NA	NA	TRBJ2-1	TGTGCCAGCAGTTTCCCAGGCAATGAGCAGTTCTTC	CASSFPGNEQFF
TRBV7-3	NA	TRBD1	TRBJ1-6	TGTGCCAGCAGCGCAGACAGGGGCTGGGTGTCACCCCTCCACTTT	CASSADRGWVSPLHF
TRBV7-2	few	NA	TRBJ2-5	TGTGCCAGCAGCTTAATGAGGGGAGAGACCCAGTACTTC	CASSLMRGETQYF
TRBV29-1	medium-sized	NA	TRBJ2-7	TGCAGCGTGGGGCCTAGCGTCGGCGAGCAGTACTTC	CSVGPSVGEQYF
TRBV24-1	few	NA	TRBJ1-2	TGTGCCACCAGTGATCCCCTAGATGGCTACACCTTC	CATSDPLDGYTF
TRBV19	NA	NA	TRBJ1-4	TGTGCCAGCCAGGGCAGGGAACGGAATGAAAAACTGTTTTTT	CASQGRERNEKLFF
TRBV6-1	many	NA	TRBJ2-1	TGTGCCAGCAGAAGGAGTGGGGTGGGGGAGCAGTTCTTC	CASRRSGVGEQFF
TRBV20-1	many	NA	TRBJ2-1	TGCAGTGCTAGTCCGCCAAACCCCACCTACAATGAGCAGTTCTTC	CSASPPNPTYNEQFF
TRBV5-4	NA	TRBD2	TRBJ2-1	TGTGCCAGCAGCTCCGGCGGGGGGCGCTCCTACAGGGAGCAGTTCTTC	CASSSGGGRSYREQFF
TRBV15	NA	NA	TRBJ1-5	TGTGCCACCAGCAGAGTATCGCAGCCCCAGCATTTT	CATSRVSQPQHF
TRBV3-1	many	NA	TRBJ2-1	TGTGCCAGCAGCCAAAGTCGCGAGGGAGGTGCGTTCTTC	CASSQSREGGAFF
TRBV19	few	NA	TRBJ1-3	TGTGCCAGCTTACACCCGTCCTCTGGAAACACCATATATTTT	CASLHPSSGNTIYF
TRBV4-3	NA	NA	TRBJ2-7	TGCGCCAGCAGCCAAGAGACTCCCTCCTACGAGCAGTACTTC	CASSQETPSYEQYF
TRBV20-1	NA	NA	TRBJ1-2	TGCAGTGCTAGAGATCCGGGGATGGGCGGCTACACCTTC	CSARDPGMGGYTF
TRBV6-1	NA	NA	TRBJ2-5	TGTGCCAGCAGGGGCGGTAGCGCAAGGAAAGAGACCCAGTACTTC	CASRGGSARKETQYF
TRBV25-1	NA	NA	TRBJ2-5	TGTGCCAGCAGTGAAGGGGGGACGGCCCAAGAGACCCAGTACTTC	CASSEGGTAQETQYF
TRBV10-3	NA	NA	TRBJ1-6	TGTGCCATCAGTGTATCGGGACTCAAGTATAATTCACCCCTCCACTTT	CAISVSGLKYNSPLHF
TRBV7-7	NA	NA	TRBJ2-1	TGTGCTAGCAGCTTAGAAGGGGCTGGGGATGAGCAGTTCTTC	CASSLEGAGDEQFF